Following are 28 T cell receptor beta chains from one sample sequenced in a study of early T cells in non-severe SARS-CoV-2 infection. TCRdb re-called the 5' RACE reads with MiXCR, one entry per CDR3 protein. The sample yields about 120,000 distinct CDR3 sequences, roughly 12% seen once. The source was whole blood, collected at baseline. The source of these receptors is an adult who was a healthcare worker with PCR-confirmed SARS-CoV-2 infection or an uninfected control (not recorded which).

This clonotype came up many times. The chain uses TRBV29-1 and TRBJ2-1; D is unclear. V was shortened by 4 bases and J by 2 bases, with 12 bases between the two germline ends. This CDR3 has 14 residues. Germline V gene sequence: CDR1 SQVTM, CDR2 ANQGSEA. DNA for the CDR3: TGCAGCGTTGTGGGGTCCAGAACCTACAATGAGCAGTTCTTC. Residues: CSVVGSRTYNEQFF.

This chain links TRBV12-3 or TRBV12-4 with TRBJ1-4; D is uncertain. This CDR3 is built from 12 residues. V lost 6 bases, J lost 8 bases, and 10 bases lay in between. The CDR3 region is CASSPLGEKLFF. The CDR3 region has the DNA TGTGCCAGCAGCCCTTTAGGGGAAAAACTGTTTTTT.

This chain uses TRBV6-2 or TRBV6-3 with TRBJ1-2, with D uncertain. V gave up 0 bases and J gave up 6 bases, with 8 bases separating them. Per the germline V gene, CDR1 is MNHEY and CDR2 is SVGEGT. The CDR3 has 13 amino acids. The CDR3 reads CASSYSPSDGYTF. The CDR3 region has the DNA TGTGCCAGCAGTTACTCCCCTTCGGATGGCTACACCTTC.

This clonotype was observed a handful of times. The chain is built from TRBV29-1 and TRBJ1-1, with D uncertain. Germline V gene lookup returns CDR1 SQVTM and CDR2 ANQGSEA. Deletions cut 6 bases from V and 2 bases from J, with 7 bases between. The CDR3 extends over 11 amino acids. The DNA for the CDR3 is TGCAGCGTCGAATATAACACTGAAGCTTTCTTT. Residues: CSVEYNTEAFF.

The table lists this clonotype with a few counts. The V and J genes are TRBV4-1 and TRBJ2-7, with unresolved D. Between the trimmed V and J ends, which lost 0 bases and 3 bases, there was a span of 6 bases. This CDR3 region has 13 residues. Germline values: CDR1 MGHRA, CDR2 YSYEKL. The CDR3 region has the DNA TGCGCCAGCAGCCAAGAGTCCGGCTACGAGCAGTACTTC. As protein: CASSQESGYEQYF.

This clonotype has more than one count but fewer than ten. CDR3 protein: CATSDPAGANEQYF. For the CDR3, the DNA is TGTGCCACCAGTGATCCCGCGGGGGCGAACGAGCAGTACTTC. The rearrangement uses TRBV24-1 and TRBJ2-7; a weak D match, TRBD2 (7 bases). Trimming stripped 3 bases from V and 5 bases from J, with 13 bases between. Germline V gene lookup returns CDR1 KGHDR and CDR2 SFDVKD. This CDR3 has 14 residues.

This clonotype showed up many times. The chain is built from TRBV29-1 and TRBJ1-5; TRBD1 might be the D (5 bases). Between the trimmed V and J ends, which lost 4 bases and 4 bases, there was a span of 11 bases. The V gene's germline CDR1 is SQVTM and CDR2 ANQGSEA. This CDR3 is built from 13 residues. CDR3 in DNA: TGCAGCGTTGCCGGGGGGGGTAATCAGCCCCAGCATTTT. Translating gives CSVAGGGNQPQHF. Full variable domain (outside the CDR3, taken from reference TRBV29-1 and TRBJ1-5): SAVISQKPSRDICQRGTSLTIQCQVDSQVTMMFWYRQQPGQSLTLIATANQGSEATYESGFVIDKFPISRPNLTFSTLTVSNMSPEDSSIYLCSVAGGGNQPQHFGDGTRLSIL.

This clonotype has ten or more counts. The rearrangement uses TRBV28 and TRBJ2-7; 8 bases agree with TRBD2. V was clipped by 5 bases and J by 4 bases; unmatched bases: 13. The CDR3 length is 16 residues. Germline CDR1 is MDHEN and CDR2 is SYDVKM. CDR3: CASSPHLAEREYEQYF. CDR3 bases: TGTGCCAGCAGTCCCCATCTGGCGGAGCGGGAGTACGAGCAGTACTTC. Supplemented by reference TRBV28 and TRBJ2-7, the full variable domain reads DVKVTQSSRYLVKRTGEKVFLECVQDMDHENMFWYRQDPGLGLRLIYFSYDVKMKEKGDIPEGYSVSREKKERFSLILESASTNQTSMYLCASSPHLAEREYEQYFGPGTRLTVT.

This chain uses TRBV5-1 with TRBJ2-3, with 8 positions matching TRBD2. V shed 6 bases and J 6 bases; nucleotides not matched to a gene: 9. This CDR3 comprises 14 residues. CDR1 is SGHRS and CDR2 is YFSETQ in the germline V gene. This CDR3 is CASKTAGVTDTQYF. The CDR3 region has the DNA TGCGCCAGCAAGACAGCGGGAGTAACTGATACGCAGTATTTT.

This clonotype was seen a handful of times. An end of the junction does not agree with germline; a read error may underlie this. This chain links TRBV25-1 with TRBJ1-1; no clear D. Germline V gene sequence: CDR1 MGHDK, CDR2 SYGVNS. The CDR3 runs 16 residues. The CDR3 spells CASQSFGEAPGTEVFF. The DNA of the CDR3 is TGTGCCAGCCAGAGCTTCGGGGAGGCCCCAGGCACTGAAGTTTTCTTT.

The CDR3 sequence is CASSFGGSYEQYF. CDR3 DNA sequence: TGTGCCAGCAGCTTCGGGGGATCCTACGAGCAGTACTTC. V gene TRBV5-6 combines with J gene TRBJ2-7; weak D call: TRBD2 (6 bases). The V end was cut by 2 bases, the J end by 1 base, with 7 bases between. Per the germline V gene, CDR1 is SGHDT and CDR2 is YYEEEE. The CDR3 spans 13 residues.

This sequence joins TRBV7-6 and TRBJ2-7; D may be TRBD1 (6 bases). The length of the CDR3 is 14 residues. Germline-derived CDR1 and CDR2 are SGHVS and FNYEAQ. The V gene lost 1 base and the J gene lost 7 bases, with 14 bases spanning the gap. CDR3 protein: CASSLGVQGSEQYF. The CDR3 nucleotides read TGTGCCAGCAGCTTAGGAGTCCAGGGGAGTGAGCAGTACTTC. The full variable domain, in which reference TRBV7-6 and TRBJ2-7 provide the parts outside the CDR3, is GAGVSQSPRYKVTKRGQDVALRCDPISGHVSLYWYRQALGQGPEFLTYFNYEAQQDKSGLPNDRFSAERPEGSISTLTIQRTEQRDSAMYRCASSLGVQGSEQYFGPGTRLTVT.

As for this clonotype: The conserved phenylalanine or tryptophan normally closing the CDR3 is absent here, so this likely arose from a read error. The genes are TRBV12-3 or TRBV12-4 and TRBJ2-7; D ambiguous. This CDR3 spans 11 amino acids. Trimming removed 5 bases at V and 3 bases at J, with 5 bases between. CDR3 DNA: TGTGCCAGCAGTACCTACTACGAGCAGTACTGC. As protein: CASSTYYEQYC.

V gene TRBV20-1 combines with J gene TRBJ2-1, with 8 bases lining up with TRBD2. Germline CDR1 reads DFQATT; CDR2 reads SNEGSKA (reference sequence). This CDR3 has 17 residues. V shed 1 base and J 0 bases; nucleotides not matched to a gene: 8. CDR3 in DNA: TGCAGTGCTAGAGTCCCTAGCGGGTCCAGCTCCTACAATGAGCAGTTCTTC. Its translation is CSARVPSGSSSYNEQFF.

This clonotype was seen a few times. CDR3 DNA: TGTGCCAGCAGTGAGCCGACCAGTCTGAATGAAAAACTGTTTTTT. Its translation is CASSEPTSLNEKLFF. The chain recombines TRBV2 with TRBJ1-4; D is ambiguous. From germline, CDR1 is SNHLY and CDR2 FYNNEI. There are 15 residues in the CDR3. Trimming cost V 3 bases and J 5 bases, with 13 bases left between them.

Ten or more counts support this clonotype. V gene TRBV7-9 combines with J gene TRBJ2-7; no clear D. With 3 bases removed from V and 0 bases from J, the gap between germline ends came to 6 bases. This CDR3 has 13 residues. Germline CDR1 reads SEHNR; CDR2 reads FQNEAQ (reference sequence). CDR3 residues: CASSFEASYEQYF. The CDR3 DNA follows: TGTGCCAGCAGCTTTGAGGCCTCCTACGAGCAGTACTTC.

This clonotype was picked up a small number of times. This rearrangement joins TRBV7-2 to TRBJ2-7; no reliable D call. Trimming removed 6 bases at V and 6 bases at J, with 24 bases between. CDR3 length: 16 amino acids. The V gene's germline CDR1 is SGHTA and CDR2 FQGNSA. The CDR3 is CASRAAFSPLSSEQYF. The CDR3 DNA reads TGTGCCAGCAGGGCAGCCTTTAGCCCCCTTAGCAGCGAGCAGTACTTC. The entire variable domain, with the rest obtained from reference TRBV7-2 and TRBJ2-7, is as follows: GAGVSQSPSNKVTEKGKDVELRCDPISGHTALYWYRQSLGQGLEFLIYFQGNSAPDKSGLPSDRFSAERTGGSVSTLTIQRTQQEDSAVYLCASRAAFSPLSSEQYFGPGTRLTVT.

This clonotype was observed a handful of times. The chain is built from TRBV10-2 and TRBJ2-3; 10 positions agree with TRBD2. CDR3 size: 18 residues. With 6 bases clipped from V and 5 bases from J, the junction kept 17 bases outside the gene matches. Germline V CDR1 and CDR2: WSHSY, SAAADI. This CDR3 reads CASRPGTSDAPFVDTQYF. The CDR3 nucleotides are TGCGCCAGCAGGCCCGGGACTAGCGACGCTCCTTTCGTAGATACGCAGTATTTT.

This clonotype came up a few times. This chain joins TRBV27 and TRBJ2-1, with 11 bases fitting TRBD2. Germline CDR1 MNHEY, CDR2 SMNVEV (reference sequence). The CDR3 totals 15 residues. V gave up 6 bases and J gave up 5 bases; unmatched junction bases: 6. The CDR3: CASRPLAGVDNEQFF. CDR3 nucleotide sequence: TGTGCCAGCAGGCCACTAGCGGGAGTTGACAATGAGCAGTTCTTC.

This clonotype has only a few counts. In nucleotides, the CDR3 is TGTGCCAGCAGCTTGGGATGGACAGATACTGAAGCTTTCTTT. Protein product: CASSLGWTDTEAFF. The chain links TRBV5-5 to TRBJ1-1, with D possibly being TRBD1 (6 bases). The CDR3 runs 14 residues. CDR1 SGHKS and CDR2 YYEKEE come from the germline V gene (reference sequence). Trimming took 0 bases from V and 5 from J, leaving 11 bases between them.

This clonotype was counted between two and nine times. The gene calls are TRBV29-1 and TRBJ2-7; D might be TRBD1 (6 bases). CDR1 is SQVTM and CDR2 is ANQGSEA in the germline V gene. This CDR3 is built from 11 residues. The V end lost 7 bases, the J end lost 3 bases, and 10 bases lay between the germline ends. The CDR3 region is CSAGQIYEQYF. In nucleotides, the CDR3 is TGCAGCGCCGGACAGATCTACGAGCAGTACTTC.

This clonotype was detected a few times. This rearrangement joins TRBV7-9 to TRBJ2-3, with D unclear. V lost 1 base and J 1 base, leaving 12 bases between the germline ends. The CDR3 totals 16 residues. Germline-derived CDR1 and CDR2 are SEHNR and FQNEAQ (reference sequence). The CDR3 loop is CASSLGRIARTDTQYF. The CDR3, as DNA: TGTGCCAGCAGCTTAGGGCGGATCGCGCGCACAGATACGCAGTATTTT.

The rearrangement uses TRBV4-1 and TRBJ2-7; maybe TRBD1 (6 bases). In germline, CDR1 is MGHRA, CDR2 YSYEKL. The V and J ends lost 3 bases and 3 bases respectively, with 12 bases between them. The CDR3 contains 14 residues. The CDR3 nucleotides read TGCGCCAGCAGCCACAAACAGGGTGGCTACGAGCAGTACTTC. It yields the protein CASSHKQGGYEQYF.

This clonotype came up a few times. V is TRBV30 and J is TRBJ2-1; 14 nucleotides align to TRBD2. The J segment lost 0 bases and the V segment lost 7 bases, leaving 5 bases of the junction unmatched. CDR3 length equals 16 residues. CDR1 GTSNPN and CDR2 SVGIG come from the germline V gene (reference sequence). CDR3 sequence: CALWTSGRFSYNEQFF. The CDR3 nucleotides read TGTGCCTTATGGACTAGCGGGAGGTTCTCCTACAATGAGCAGTTCTTC. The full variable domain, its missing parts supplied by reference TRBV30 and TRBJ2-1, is SQTIHQWPATLVQPVGSPLSLECTVEGTSNPNLYWYRQAAGRGLQLLFYSVGIGQISSEVPQNLSASRPQDRQFILSSKKLLLSDSGFYLCALWTSGRFSYNEQFFGPGTRLTVL.

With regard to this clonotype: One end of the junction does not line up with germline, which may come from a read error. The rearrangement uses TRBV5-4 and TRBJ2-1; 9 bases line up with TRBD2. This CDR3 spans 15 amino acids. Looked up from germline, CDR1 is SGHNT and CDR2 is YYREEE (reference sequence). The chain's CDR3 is CASRLASGDNNEQFF. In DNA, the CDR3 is TGTGCCAGCAGGTTGGCTAGCGGGGACAACAATGAGCAGTTCTTC.

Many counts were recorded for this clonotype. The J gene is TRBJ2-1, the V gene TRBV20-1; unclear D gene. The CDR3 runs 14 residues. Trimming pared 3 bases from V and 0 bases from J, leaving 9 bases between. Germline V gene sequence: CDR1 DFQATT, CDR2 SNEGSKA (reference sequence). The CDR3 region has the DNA TGCAGTGCTAGCCGGACCAACTCCTACAATGAGCAGTTCTTC. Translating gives CSASRTNSYNEQFF.

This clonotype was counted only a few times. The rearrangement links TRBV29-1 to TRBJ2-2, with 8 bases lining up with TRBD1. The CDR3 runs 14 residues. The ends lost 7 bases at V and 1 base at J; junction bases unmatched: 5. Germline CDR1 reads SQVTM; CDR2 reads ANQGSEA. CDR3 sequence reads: CSGRTGQNTGELFF. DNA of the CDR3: TGCAGCGGGAGGACAGGGCAGAACACCGGGGAGCTGTTTTTT.

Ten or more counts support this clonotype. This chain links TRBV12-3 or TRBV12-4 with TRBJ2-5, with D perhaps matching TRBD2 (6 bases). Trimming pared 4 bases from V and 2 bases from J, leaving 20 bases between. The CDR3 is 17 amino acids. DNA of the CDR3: TGTGCCAGCAGTTGGAGGGCGCTGTCTTTAGGGCAAGAGACCCAGTACTTC. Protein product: CASSWRALSLGQETQYF.